This T cell receptor beta chain was retrieved from a study of neurological immune-mediated disorders. The CDR3 loop spans 15 amino acids. Germline lookup yields CDR1 MRHNA and CDR2 SNTAGT. Trimming cost V 0 bases and J 5 bases, with 10 bases left between them. Study-wide points: In HTLV-1-associated myelopathy, TCR clonal expansion was greatest, and in multiple sclerosis it was least, below healthy controls.

This clonotype was seen at least ten times. The target antigen is unknown. The cDNA came from 5'RACE with 10-nucleotide random UMIs. One entry per CDR3 protein results from TCRdb running MiXCR on the 5' RACE reads. Among roughly 28,000 distinct CDR3 sequences listed, around 10% were seen once. The TCR sequence derives from a man aged 55 to 70 in good health. The specimen was PBMCs. This chain links TRBV6-4 with TRBJ2-2; D uncertain. CDR3 in amino acids: CASSDSGSLTGELFF. The CDR3 region has the DNA TGTGCCAGCAGTGACTCGGGCAGTCTAACCGGGGAGCTGTTTTTT.